This TCR beta chain was sequenced for a study of Graves' ophthalmopathy and Graves' hyperthyroidism. About the research overall: Untreated patients at initial diagnosis provided peripheral blood. General observations from the study: The study's model predicted ophthalmopathy progression at about 71% sensitivity and 72.22% specificity.

This clonotype was recorded many times. Its specificity is unknown. Trimming removed 7 bases at V and 2 bases at J, with 11 bases between. Per the germline V gene, CDR1 is SNHLY and CDR2 is FYNNEI. There are 13 residues in the CDR3. The PBMCs were taken from more than 8 ml of fresh peripheral blood. Amplification targeted the TCR beta CDR3 regions, with RNA transcripts as the source material. First-round RT-PCR with HTBI primers preceded a second-round multiplex PCR. MiXCR, applied by TCRdb to the multiplex PCR reads, yields one record per CDR3 protein. The sample consists of a few hundred thousand distinct CDR3 sequences, just over 15% of them appearing once.

This TCR came from a woman between 18 and 29 years old with stable Graves' hyperthyroidism. The chain has TRBV2 and TRBJ1-1; D call uncertain. Material: peripheral blood. Here the CDR3 DNA reads TGTGCCAGCACCACGACAATCAACACTGAAGCTTTCTTT. It yields the protein CASTTTINTEAFF. The full variable domain, with the rest looked up from reference TRBV2 and TRBJ1-1, is EPEVTQTPSHQVTQMGQEVILRCVPISNHLYFYWYRQILGQKVEFLVSFYNNEISEKSEIFDDQFSVERPDGSNFTLKIRSTKLEDSAMYFCASTTTINTEAFFGQGTRLTVV.